The next 14 T cell receptor beta chains were all read from a single sample in a study of T-cell reconstitution after alpha-beta-depleted transplantation in children. Using unique molecular identifiers, the investigators prepared the TCRbeta library. One entry per CDR3 protein, called by TCRdb with MiXCR from the PCR reads. The sample has about 110,000 distinct CDR3 sequences, almost 6.5% seen once; the top ten hold 20% to 25%. This specimen consisted of PBMCs, mostly from graft donor cells, obtained 360 days after TCRalphabeta/CD19-depleted stem cell transplant. The receptors derive from a male patient under 10 years old who had a stem cell transplant for acute lymphoblastic leukemia, so the T cells may come from the graft donor.

This clonotype was recorded many times. This chain joins TRBV6-5 and TRBJ2-7, with D perhaps TRBD1 or TRBD2 (5 bases each). The CDR3 sequence is 16 residues long. Germline V lookup: CDR1 MNHEY, CDR2 SVGAGI. The V end lost 0 bases, the J end lost 1 base, and 13 bases lay between the germline ends. The CDR3 protein is CASSYSIRDGSYEQYF. CDR3 DNA: TGTGCCAGCAGTTACTCGATCCGGGACGGTTCCTACGAGCAGTACTTC.

This clonotype was detected ten times or more. V and J are TRBV5-1 and TRBJ1-3; D may be TRBD1 (5 bases). V lost 3 bases, J lost 0 bases, and 7 bases lay in between. This CDR3 region has 14 residues. The germline CDR1 and CDR2 sequences are SGHRS and YFSETQ. DNA for the CDR3: TGCGCCAGCAGCTGGGACGGCTCTGGAAACACCATATATTTT. This encodes CASSWDGSGNTIYF.

This clonotype appeared many times. V usage is TRBV7-2 and J usage is TRBJ2-7; D not resolved. The germline gives CDR1 SGHTA, CDR2 FQGNSA. This CDR3 region has 14 residues. V dropped 1 base and J dropped 1 base, with 8 bases sitting between them. CDR3 loop: CASSLGIGSYEQYF. Written as DNA, the CDR3 is TGTGCCAGCAGCTTAGGAATAGGGTCCTACGAGCAGTACTTC.

Ten or more counts support this clonotype. The chain combines TRBV28 with TRBJ2-7; D is unresolved. CDR1 is MDHEN and CDR2 is SYDVKM in the germline V gene. The CDR3 contains 14 residues. V dropped 4 bases and J dropped 4 bases, with 14 bases sitting between them. The CDR3 is CASSSGLISYEQYF. The DNA for the CDR3 is TGTGCCAGCAGTTCGGGCCTTATTTCGTACGAGCAGTACTTC.

This clonotype has at least ten counts. CDR3 coding DNA: TGTGCCAGCAGCTTAACCGCGGGAGCTAGCTACGAGCAGTACTTC. Its protein is CASSLTAGASYEQYF. J is TRBJ2-7 and V is TRBV7-3; TRBD2 aligns across 7 bases. V dropped 0 bases and J dropped 3; count of bases not matched to a gene: 5. Germline assignment: CDR1 SGHTA and CDR2 FQGTGA. The CDR3 runs to 15 residues.

This clonotype occurred many times. This sequence joins TRBV5-1 and TRBJ2-7; no firm D call. V shed 1 base and J shed 7 bases, with 12 bases lying between them. Per germline, CDR1 SGHRS and CDR2 YFSETQ. This CDR3 is 13 amino acids long. Here the CDR3 reads CASSLWPDGEQYF. CDR3 bases: TGCGCCAGCAGCTTGTGGCCAGATGGGGAGCAGTACTTC.

The chain recombines TRBV4-1 with TRBJ2-3; TRBD1 might be the D (6 bases). Trimming removed 2 bases from V and 1 base from J, with 16 bases in between. The CDR3 consists of 17 residues. Germline V CDR1 and CDR2: MGHRA, YSYEKL. CDR3 bases: TGCGCCAGCAGCCAACCACAGGGTTCCCCGGGCACAGATACGCAGTATTTT. Amino acid sequence: CASSQPQGSPGTDTQYF.

This clonotype appeared many times. This chain uses TRBV9 with TRBJ1-2; no firm D call. This CDR3 is built from 13 residues. Trimming left V 3 bases short and J 6 bases short, with 12 bases between. The V gene's germline CDR1 is SGDLS and CDR2 YYNGEE. CDR3 nucleotide sequence: TGTGCCAGCAGCGCCGTCCCGCTGGATGGCTACACCTTC. As protein: CASSAVPLDGYTF.

Points on this clonotype: This may arise from a read error, as a much more abundant clone is one base away. The chain uses TRBV9 and TRBJ2-7; tentative D call: TRBD1 (6 bases). The germline CDR1 and CDR2 sequences are SGDLS and YYNGEE. The CDR3 loop spans 13 amino acids. CDR3 region: CASSVEAGDEHYF. The CDR3 DNA sequence: TGTGCCAGCAGCGTAGAGGCAGGGGATGAGCACTACTTC.

In this sample, this clonotype turned up many times. The chain is built from TRBV7-9 and TRBJ2-7, with TRBD2 as a possible D gene (5 bases). Germline V gene lookup returns CDR1 SEHNR and CDR2 FQNEAQ (reference sequence). The CDR3 totals 14 residues. V gave up 0 bases and J gave up 4 bases, with 10 bases separating them. The CDR3 reads CASSLAFRGYEQYF. CDR3 DNA: TGTGCCAGCAGCTTAGCTTTCCGAGGGTACGAGCAGTACTTC.

The V call is TRBV20-1, the J call TRBJ2-4; 7 nucleotides align to TRBD1. There are 17 residues in the CDR3. Germline-derived CDR1 and CDR2 are DFQATT and SNEGSKA (reference sequence). The ends lost 1 base at V and 3 bases at J; junction bases unmatched: 12. The CDR3 DNA is TGCAGTGCTAGAGTAAGAGGGGGCGTATCTGGCAAAAACATTCAGTACTTC. Translating it yields CSARVRGGVSGKNIQYF.

This clonotype was seen at least ten times. The J gene is TRBJ2-3, the V gene TRBV9; D is unresolved. V dropped 0 bases and J dropped 1 base, with 0 bases sitting between them. CDR1 SGDLS and CDR2 YYNGEE come from the germline V gene. CDR3 length: 12 amino acids. The CDR3 DNA reads TGTGCCAGCAGCGTAGGCACAGATACGCAGTATTTT. Its protein product is CASSVGTDTQYF.

This clonotype has only a few counts. The chain joins TRBV5-1 to TRBJ2-1; 9 bases line up with TRBD1. V gave up 7 bases and J gave up 4 bases; unmatched junction bases: 6. The CDR3 has 14 amino acids. Germline CDR1 reads SGHRS; CDR2 reads YFSETQ. The CDR3 region has the DNA TGCGCCAGCGCTAGGACAGGGGTTTACAATGAGCAGTTCTTC. It encodes CASARTGVYNEQFF.

The sample holds a few counts of this clonotype. The rearrangement joins TRBV7-9 to TRBJ1-2; TRBD1 matches 8 bases. V dropped 8 bases and J dropped 3; count of bases not matched to a gene: 11. The CDR3 has 15 amino acids. Germline V lookup: CDR1 SEHNR, CDR2 FQNEAQ (reference sequence). CDR3 protein: CASSDRDPFHYGYTF. The CDR3 DNA follows: TGTGCCAGCTCGGACAGGGACCCATTTCACTATGGCTACACCTTC.